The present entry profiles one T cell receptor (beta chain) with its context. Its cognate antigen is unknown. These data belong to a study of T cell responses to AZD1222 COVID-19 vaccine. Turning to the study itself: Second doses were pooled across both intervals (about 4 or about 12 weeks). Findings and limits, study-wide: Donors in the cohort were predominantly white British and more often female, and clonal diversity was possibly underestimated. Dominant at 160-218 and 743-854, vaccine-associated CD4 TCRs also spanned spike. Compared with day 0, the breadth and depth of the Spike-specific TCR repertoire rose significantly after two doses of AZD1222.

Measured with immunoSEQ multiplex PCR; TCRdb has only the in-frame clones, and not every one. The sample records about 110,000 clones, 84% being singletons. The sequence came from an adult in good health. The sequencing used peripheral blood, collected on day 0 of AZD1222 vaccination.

CDR3 DNA: TGTGCCAGCAGCCGTGGACTAGCGGGAGTAGAGACCCAGTACTTC. This codes for CASSRGLAGVETQYF. J is TRBJ2-5 and V is TRBV14; TRBD2 aligns across 13 bases. The CDR3 extends over 15 amino acids. The ends lost 4 bases at V and 4 bases at J; junction bases unmatched: 3. Germline assignment: CDR1 SGHDN and CDR2 FVKESK.